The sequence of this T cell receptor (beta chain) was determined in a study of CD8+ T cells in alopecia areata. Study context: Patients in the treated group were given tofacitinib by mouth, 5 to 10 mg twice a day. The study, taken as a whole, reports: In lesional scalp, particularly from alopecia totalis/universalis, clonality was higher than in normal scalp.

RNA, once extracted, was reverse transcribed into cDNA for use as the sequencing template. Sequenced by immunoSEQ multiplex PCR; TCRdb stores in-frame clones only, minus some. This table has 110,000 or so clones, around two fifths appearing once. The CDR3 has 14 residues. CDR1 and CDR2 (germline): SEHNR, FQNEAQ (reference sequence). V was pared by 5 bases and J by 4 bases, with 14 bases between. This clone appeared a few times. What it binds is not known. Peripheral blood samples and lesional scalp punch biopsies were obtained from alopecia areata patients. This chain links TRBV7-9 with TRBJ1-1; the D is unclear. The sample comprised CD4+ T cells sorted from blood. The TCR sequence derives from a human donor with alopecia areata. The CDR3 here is CASSKRPNSTEAFF. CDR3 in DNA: TGTGCCAGCAGCAAAAGACCGAATAGCACTGAAGCTTTCTTT.